The 14 T cell receptor beta chains in this list originate from one sample, sequenced in a study of Ad26.COV2.S vaccination and SARS-CoV-2 variants (dated by TCRdb to 2020 to 2023). The library was generated by the immunoSEQ multiplex PCR assay. Here the immuneACCESS table is served through TCRdb, limited to in-frame sequences with V and J called. Missing clones are a known gap in these copies; in checked studies unresolved V genes cover under half, and the rest lacks a known reason. The sample table contains 380,000 or so clones; only one count was recorded for around nine tenths of them. The leading ten clones occupy about 10% of the sample. The sample's treatment or condition label, decoded: roughly 19 received Ad26.COV2.S at low or high dose, single or two shots; about five received placebo; per-sample allocation not given. Repertoires of vaccine and placebo recipients were sequenced from samples collected on day 63 after the first injection.

Sequencing was performed on peripheral blood, taken in a trial of Ad26.COV2.S vaccine versus placebo. Source of these receptors: a person between 18 and 59 years old who received the Ad26.COV2.S COVID-19 vaccine or a placebo.

The chain is built from TRBV4-3 and TRBJ2-7; D may match TRBD1 or TRBD2 (5 bases each). Per the germline V gene, CDR1 is LGHNA and CDR2 is YSLEER. CDR3 length equals 15 residues. Trimming removed 0 bases at V and 2 bases at J, with 11 bases between. The CDR3 DNA follows: TGCGCCAGCAGCCAAGATCGTCCGGGACCCTACGAGCAGTACTTC. Translation: CASSQDRPGPYEQYF.

This clone was seen repeatedly, ten times or more. CDR3 DNA sequence: TGTGCCAGCAGCCGCCGAGACAAAGCTTACGAGCAGTACTTC. Translated, it gives CASSRRDKAYEQYF. This chain links TRBV7-2 with TRBJ2-7; the D is unclear. The CDR3 has 14 residues. Trimming shortened V by 5 bases and J by 4 bases, and 15 bases separated the two germline ends. Germline CDR1 reads SGHTA; CDR2 reads FQGNSA.

The CDR3 region has the DNA TGTGCCAGCAGCCTGATCAAGGGTCTGGGAACTGAAGCTTTCTTT. Translating it yields CASSLIKGLGTEAFF. The rearrangement uses TRBV11-2 and TRBJ1-1; D call uncertain. V lost 5 bases, J lost 5 bases, and 18 bases lay in between. CDR3 length: 15 amino acids. Germline-derived CDR1 and CDR2 are SGHAT and FQNNGV.

The J gene is TRBJ1-3, the V gene TRBV28; 7 bases align to TRBD1. There are 14 residues in the CDR3. After removal of 5 bases from V and 1 base from J, the junction contained 2 bases not matched to a gene. Germline-derived CDR1 and CDR2 are MDHEN and SYDVKM. The CDR3 reads CASSTDRSGNTIYF. The CDR3 DNA follows: TGTGCCAGCAGTACGGACAGGTCTGGAAACACCATATATTTT.

CDR3 loop: CASSFSDRGGEQFF. The CDR3 region has the DNA TGTGCCAGCAGTTTCTCGGACCGGGGCGGGGAGCAGTTCTTC. The chain carries TRBV28 and TRBJ2-1; D possibly uses TRBD1 or TRBD2 (5 bases each). The germline V and J ends were trimmed by 3 bases and 10 bases, with 16 bases remaining between them. The CDR3 runs 14 residues. Germline assignment: CDR1 MDHEN and CDR2 SYDVKM. Filled out from reference TRBV28 and TRBJ2-1, the complete variable domain reads DVKVTQSSRYLVKRTGEKVFLECVQDMDHENMFWYRQDPGLGLRLIYFSYDVKMKEKGDIPEGYSVSREKKERFSLILESASTNQTSMYLCASSFSDRGGEQFFGPGTRLTVL.

The V gene is TRBV2, the J gene TRBJ2-5, with a weak D call TRBD2 (6 bases). The germline V gene has CDR1 SNHLY and CDR2 FYNNEI. The V gene lost 7 bases and the J gene lost 5 bases, with 14 bases spanning the gap. The CDR3 extends over 13 amino acids. CDR3 bases: TGTGCCAGCATCCAGCCGGGGGAGGAGACCCAGTACTTC. Residues: CASIQPGEETQYF.

The chain carries TRBV6-5 and TRBJ1-2; weak D call: TRBD1 (5 bases). The germline V and J ends were trimmed by 6 bases and 8 bases, with 16 bases remaining between them. Germline V gene lookup returns CDR1 MNHEY and CDR2 SVGAGI. The CDR3 has 13 amino acids. The CDR3 sequence is CASSLGGGIGYTF. DNA for the CDR3: TGTGCCAGCAGCTTGGGCGGGGGGATAGGCTACACCTTC.

The V and J genes are TRBV7-2 and TRBJ2-1; D gene ambiguous. Trimming stripped 4 bases from V and 4 bases from J, with 14 bases between. Germline-derived CDR1 and CDR2 are SGHTA and FQGNSA. This CDR3 is 15 amino acids long. Here the CDR3 DNA reads TGTGCCAGCAGCTCTCTCAGCACACTATACAATGAGCAGTTCTTC. Residues: CASSSLSTLYNEQFF.

The CDR3, as DNA: TGTGCCAGCAGTCCCCCGGGGGTCGGGCAGCCCCAGCATTTT. Protein product: CASSPPGVGQPQHF. The chain links TRBV27 to TRBJ1-5; tentative D call: TRBD1 (5 bases). The CDR3 consists of 14 residues. Between the trimmed V and J ends, which lost 5 bases and 7 bases, there was a span of 15 bases. Per germline, CDR1 MNHEY and CDR2 SMNVEV (reference sequence).

This chain connects TRBV24-1 to TRBJ2-1, with 8 bases lining up with TRBD2. The germline V gene has CDR1 KGHDR and CDR2 SFDVKD. V lost 5 bases to trimming and J lost 0 bases; unmatched junction nucleotides: 11. The CDR3 consists of 18 residues. The DNA for the CDR3 is TGTGCCACCAGTGGAGGGGCGGGGGGCCTCAGCTCCTACAATGAGCAGTTCTTC. It specifies CATSGGAGGLSSYNEQFF.

This clone has more than one count but fewer than ten. The rearrangement joins TRBV7-2 to TRBJ1-5, with 7 bases lining up with TRBD1. J was trimmed by 5 bases and V by 2 bases; bases with no gene match: 15. The CDR3 runs 18 residues. Germline CDR1 and CDR2: SGHTA and FQGNSA. The CDR3 nucleotides are TGTGCCAGCAGCTTATCTCCTTGGCAGGGGGTTGGGGATCAGCCCCAGCATTTT. This translates into CASSLSPWQGVGDQPQHF.

CDR3 sequence (DNA): TGTGCCAGCAGTTTGTATGGGGACAGGGCCACCGGGGAGCTGTTTTTT. This gives the protein CASSLYGDRATGELFF. V usage is TRBV28 and J usage is TRBJ2-2; 9 bases align to TRBD1. With V trimmed by 3 bases and J by 4 bases, 6 bases remained unmatched. This CDR3 is 16 amino acids long. Germline values: CDR1 MDHEN, CDR2 SYDVKM.

The V and J genes are TRBV6-5 and TRBJ2-7; the match to TRBD2 covers 9 bases. The CDR3 is made up of 15 amino acids. The germline gives CDR1 MNHEY, CDR2 SVGAGI. V was clipped by 7 bases and J by 3 bases; unmatched bases: 10. CDR3 in DNA: TGTGCCAGCAAGACAGCGGGAGGCGGGTACTACGAGCAGTACTTC. Translation: CASKTAGGGYYEQYF.

The chain recombines TRBV11-2 with TRBJ1-1; possible D gene TRBD1, 6 bases. V lost 1 base, J lost 11 bases, and 11 bases lay in between. The germline V gene encodes CDR1 SGHAT and CDR2 FQNNGV. This CDR3 spans 12 amino acids. CDR3 DNA sequence: TGTGCCAGCAGCTTAGTGAGGGGGATTGCTTTCTTT. Protein product: CASSLVRGIAFF. Full variable domain (remainder filled in from reference TRBV11-2 and TRBJ1-1): EAGVAQSPRYKIIEKRQSVAFWCNPISGHATLYWYQQILGQGPKLLIQFQNNGVVDDSQLPKDRFSAERLKGVDSTLKIQPAKLEDSAVYLCASSLVRGIAFFGQGTRLTVV.